This TCR beta chain originates from a study of blood T cell repertoires in COVID-19. The overall study: Acute and convalescent COVID-19 specimens originated in the United States, Italy and Spain. PBMCs, B-cell-depleted T cells, or T cells provided the cDNA or gDNA that made up the material.

This CDR3 comprises 11 residues. V was trimmed by 1 base and J by 12 bases, leaving 10 bases between them. Germline-derived CDR1 and CDR2 are SNHLY and FYNNEI. In the original processing: Scientists estimated how many nucleated cells there were by amplifying reference gene primers. Method: immunoSEQ multiplex PCR; TCRdb's copy keeps in-frame clones and lacks some. V, J and clone size are those of that table, while D and trimming were read from the DNA. In the table there are around 97,000 clones, more than 70% of which are singletons. Sequences were obtained from peripheral blood. The source is a human donor in a cohort sampled during active COVID-19. The chain recombines TRBV2 with TRBJ2-7; D ambiguous. The CDR3 reads CASSEGRKWYF. The CDR3 DNA follows: TGTGCCAGCAGTGAAGGGCGGAAGTGGTACTTC. The full variable domain, with the rest looked up from reference TRBV2 and TRBJ2-7, is EPEVTQTPSHQVTQMGQEVILRCVPISNHLYFYWYRQILGQKVEFLVSFYNNEISEKSEIFDDQFSVERPDGSNFTLKIRSTKLEDSAMYFCASSEGRKWYFGPGTRLTVT.